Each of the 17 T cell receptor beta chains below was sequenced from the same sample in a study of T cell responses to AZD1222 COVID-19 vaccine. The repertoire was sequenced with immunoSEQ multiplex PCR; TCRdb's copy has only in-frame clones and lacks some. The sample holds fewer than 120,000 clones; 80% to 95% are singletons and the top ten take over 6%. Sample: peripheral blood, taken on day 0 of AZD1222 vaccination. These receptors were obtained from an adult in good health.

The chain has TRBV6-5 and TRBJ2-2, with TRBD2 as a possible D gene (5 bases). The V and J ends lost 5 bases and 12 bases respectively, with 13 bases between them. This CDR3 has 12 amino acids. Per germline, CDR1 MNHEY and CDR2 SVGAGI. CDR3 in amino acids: CASSMFPGKLFF. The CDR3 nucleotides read TGTGCCAGCAGTATGTTCCCGGGGAAGCTGTTTTTT.

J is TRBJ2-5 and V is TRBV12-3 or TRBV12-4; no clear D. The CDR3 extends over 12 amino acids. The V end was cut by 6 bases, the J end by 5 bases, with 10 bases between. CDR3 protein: CASRSLWETQYF. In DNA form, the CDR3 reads TGTGCCAGCAGGTCACTGTGGGAGACCCAGTACTTC.

CDR3 in amino acids: CASSRVAGELFF. CDR3 coding DNA: TGTGCCAGCAGTCGGGTGGCCGGGGAGCTGTTTTTT. The V call is TRBV12-3 or TRBV12-4, the J call TRBJ2-2; D remains unclear. The CDR3 contains 12 residues. Deletions cut 5 bases from V and 6 bases from J, with 7 bases between.

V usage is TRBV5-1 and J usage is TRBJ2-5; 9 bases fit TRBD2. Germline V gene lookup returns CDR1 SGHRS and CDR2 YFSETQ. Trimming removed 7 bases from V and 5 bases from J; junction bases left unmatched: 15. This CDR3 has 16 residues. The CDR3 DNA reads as TGCGCCAGCCGCGCCGGCGGGGGGGCCTCCGGTGAGACCCAGTACTTC. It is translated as CASRAGGGASGETQYF.

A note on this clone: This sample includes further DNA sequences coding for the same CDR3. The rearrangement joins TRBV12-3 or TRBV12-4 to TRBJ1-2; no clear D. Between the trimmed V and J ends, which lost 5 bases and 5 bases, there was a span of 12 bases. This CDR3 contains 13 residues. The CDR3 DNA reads TGTGCCAGCAGTCCCCGGACTGAGTATGGCTACACCTTC. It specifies CASSPRTEYGYTF.

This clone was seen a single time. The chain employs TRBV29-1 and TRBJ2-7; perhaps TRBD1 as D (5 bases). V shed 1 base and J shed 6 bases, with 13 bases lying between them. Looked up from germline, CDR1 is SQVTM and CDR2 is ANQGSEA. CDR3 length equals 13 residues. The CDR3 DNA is TGCAGCGTTGAAGCGTCGCAGGGTGGCGAGCAGTACTTC. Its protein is CSVEASQGGEQYF.

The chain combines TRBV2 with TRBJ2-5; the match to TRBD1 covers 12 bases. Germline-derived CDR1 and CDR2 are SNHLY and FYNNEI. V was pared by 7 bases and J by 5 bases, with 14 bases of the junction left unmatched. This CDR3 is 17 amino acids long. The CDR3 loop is CASIRGVGTGGAETQYF. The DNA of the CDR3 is TGTGCCAGCATCAGGGGAGTCGGGACAGGGGGCGCGGAGACCCAGTACTTC.

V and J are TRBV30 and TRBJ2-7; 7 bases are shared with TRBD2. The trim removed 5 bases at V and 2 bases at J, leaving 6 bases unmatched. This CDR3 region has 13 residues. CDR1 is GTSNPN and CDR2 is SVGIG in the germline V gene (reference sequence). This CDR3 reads CAWGGDGPYEQYF. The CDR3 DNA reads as TGTGCCTGGGGGGGGGACGGTCCCTACGAGCAGTACTTC.

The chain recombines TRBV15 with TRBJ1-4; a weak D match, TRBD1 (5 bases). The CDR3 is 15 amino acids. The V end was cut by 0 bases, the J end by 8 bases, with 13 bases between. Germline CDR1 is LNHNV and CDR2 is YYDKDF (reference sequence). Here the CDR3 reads CATSRDPGTREKLFF. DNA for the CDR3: TGTGCCACCAGCAGAGATCCGGGGACGAGGGAAAAACTGTTTTTT.

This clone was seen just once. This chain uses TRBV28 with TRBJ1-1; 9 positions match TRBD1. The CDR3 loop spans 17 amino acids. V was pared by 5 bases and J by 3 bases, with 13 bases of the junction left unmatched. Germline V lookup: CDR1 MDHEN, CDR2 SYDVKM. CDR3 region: CASSDRGIILSDTEAFF. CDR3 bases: TGTGCCAGCAGTGACAGGGGGATCATACTCTCGGACACTGAAGCTTTCTTT.

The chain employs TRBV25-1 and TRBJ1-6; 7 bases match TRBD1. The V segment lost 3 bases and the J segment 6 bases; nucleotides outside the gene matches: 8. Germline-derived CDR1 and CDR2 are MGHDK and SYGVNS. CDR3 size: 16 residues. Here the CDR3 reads CASSDRHRGGNSPLHF. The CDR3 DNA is TGTGCCAGCAGTGACCGGCACAGGGGAGGTAATTCACCCCTCCACTTT.

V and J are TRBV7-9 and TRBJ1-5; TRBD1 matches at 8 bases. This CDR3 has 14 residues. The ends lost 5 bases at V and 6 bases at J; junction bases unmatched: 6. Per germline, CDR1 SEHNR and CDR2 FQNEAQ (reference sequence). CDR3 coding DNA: TGTGCCAGCAGCCCCCAGGGGGCAACTCAGCCCCAGCATTTT. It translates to CASSPQGATQPQHF.

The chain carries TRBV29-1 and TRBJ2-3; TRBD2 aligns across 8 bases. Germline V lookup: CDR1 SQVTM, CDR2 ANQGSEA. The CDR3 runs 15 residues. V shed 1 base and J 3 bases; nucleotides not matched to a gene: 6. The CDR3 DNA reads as TGCAGCGTTGAAGGTCGGGGGGGCATAACAGATACGCAGTATTTT. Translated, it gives CSVEGRGGITDTQYF.

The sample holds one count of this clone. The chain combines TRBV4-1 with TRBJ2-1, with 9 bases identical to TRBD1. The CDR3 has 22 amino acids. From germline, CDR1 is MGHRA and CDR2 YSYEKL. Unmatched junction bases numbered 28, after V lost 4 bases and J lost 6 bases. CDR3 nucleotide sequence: TGCGCCAGCAGCCCTCCTCAGTTCGGAGGACAGGGGCTCCCCATCCGGGGCAATGAGCAGTTCTTC. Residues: CASSPPQFGGQGLPIRGNEQFF.

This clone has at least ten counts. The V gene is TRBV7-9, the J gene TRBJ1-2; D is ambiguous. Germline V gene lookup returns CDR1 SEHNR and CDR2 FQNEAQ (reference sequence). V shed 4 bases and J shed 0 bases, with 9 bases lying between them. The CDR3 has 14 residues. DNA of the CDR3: TGTGCCAGCAGCTCTTCGGCGGCTAACTATGGCTACACCTTC. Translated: CASSSSAANYGYTF. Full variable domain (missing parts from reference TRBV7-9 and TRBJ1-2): DTGVSQNPRHKITKRGQNVTFRCDPISEHNRLYWYRQTLGQGPEFLTYFQNEAQLEKSRLLSDRFSAERPKGSFSTLEIQRTEQGDSAMYLCASSSSAANYGYTFGSGTRLTVV.

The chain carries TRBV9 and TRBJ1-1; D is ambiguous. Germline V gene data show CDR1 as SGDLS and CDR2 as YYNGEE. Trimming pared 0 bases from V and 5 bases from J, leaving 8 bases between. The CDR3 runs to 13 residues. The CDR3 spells CASSVGPVTEAFF. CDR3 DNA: TGTGCCAGCAGCGTAGGGCCCGTAACTGAAGCTTTCTTT.

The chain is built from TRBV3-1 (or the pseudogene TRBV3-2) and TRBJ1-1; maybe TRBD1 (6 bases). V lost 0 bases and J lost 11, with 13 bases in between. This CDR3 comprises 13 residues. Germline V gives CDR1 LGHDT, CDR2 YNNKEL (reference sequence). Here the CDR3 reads CASSQEGTGKAFF. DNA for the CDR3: TGTGCCAGCAGCCAAGAGGGAACAGGGAAGGCTTTCTTT.